The 22 T cell receptor beta chains below come from one sample, sequenced in a study of T cell responses to AZD1222 COVID-19 vaccine. Assay: immunoSEQ multiplex PCR; the TCRdb copy retains only in-frame clones and omits some. This table holds over 65,000 clones, 90% found once. The source material was peripheral blood, sampled on day 0 of AZD1222 vaccination. The receptors originated from an adult in good health.

This clone was found a few times. The chain combines TRBV25-1 with TRBJ1-3; tentative D call: TRBD1 (5 bases). From germline, CDR1 is MGHDK and CDR2 SYGVNS. The ends were cut back, 3 bases at V and 0 bases at J, with 9 bases in the middle. The CDR3 is 15 amino acids. The CDR3 loop reads CASSDGARSGNTIYF. CDR3 nucleotides: TGTGCCAGCAGTGATGGGGCCCGCTCTGGAAACACCATATATTTT.

V and J are TRBV5-1 and TRBJ2-7; D is ambiguous. The V gene lost 3 bases and the J gene lost 3 bases, with 4 bases spanning the gap. Germline V gene lookup returns CDR1 SGHRS and CDR2 YFSETQ. The CDR3 has 11 residues. The CDR3 bases are TGCGCCAGCAGCTCCCACTACGAGCAGTACTTC. Translating gives CASSSHYEQYF.

The chain uses TRBV28 and TRBJ1-5; D is perhaps TRBD1 (5 bases). V gave up 4 bases and J gave up 6 bases, with 10 bases separating them. The CDR3 has 13 amino acids. Per germline, CDR1 MDHEN and CDR2 SYDVKM. CDR3 sequence (DNA): TGTGCCAGCAGTTATCAGGGAATTCAGCCCCAGCATTTT. This translates into CASSYQGIQPQHF.

The chain is built from TRBV9 and TRBJ2-7; 9 bases match TRBD1. V was pared by 4 bases and J by 4 bases, with 9 bases of the junction left unmatched. Per the germline V gene, CDR1 is SGDLS and CDR2 is YYNGEE. The CDR3 is 15 amino acids. The CDR3 bases are TGTGCCAGCAGCCCCACGGGACAGGGAAATTACGAGCAGTACTTC. Its translation: CASSPTGQGNYEQYF. Combining the CDR3 with reference TRBV9 and TRBJ2-7 gives the whole variable domain DSGVTQTPKHLITATGQRVTLRCSPRSGDLSVYWYQQSLDQGLQFLIQYYNGEERAKGNILERFSAQQFPDLHSELNLSSLELGDSALYFCASSPTGQGNYEQYFGPGTRLTVT.

This sequence joins TRBV15 and TRBJ1-4; D unresolved. In germline, CDR1 is LNHNV, CDR2 YYDKDF (reference sequence). This CDR3 comprises 16 residues. Trimming stripped 0 bases from V and 6 bases from J, with 14 bases between. CDR3 DNA: TGTGCCACCAGCAGAGATGAAAGGGTCCCTCATGAAAAACTGTTTTTT. This translates into CATSRDERVPHEKLFF.

The CDR3, as DNA: TGTGCCAGCAGCTTCCGGGGTGCAACTAATGAAAAACTGTTTTTT. It codes for CASSFRGATNEKLFF. The chain combines TRBV6-5 with TRBJ1-4; the D is unclear. Germline V gene lookup returns CDR1 MNHEY and CDR2 SVGAGI. The CDR3 has 15 amino acids. V dropped 6 bases and J dropped 0 bases, with 11 bases sitting between them.

The genes are TRBV19 and TRBJ1-1, with D possibly being TRBD1 (5 bases). The CDR3 spans 15 residues. V lost 4 bases and J 3 bases, leaving 15 bases between the germline ends. Germline lookup yields CDR1 LNHDA and CDR2 SQIVND (reference sequence). The CDR3 region is CASSSFGGSDTEAFF. The CDR3 bases are TGTGCCAGTAGTAGCTTCGGGGGATCGGACACTGAAGCTTTCTTT.

This chain joins TRBV25-1 and TRBJ1-4; D is undetermined. V shed 0 bases and J shed 7 bases, with 0 bases lying between them. The germline V gene encodes CDR1 MGHDK and CDR2 SYGVNS. The CDR3 sequence is 11 residues long. Here the CDR3 reads CASSEYEKLFF. DNA for the CDR3: TGTGCCAGCAGTGAATATGAAAAACTGTTTTTT.

This chain links TRBV18 with TRBJ1-1; D gene ambiguous. Looked up from germline, CDR1 is KGHSH and CDR2 is LQKENI. Between the trimmed V and J ends, which lost 6 bases and 3 bases, there was a span of 5 bases. The CDR3 covers 11 residues. The chain's CDR3 is CASSLDTEAFF. CDR3 DNA sequence: TGTGCCAGCTCTCTAGACACTGAAGCTTTCTTT.

V gene TRBV19 combines with J gene TRBJ1-1; D unclear. The CDR3 has 15 amino acids. V was pared by 1 base and J by 5 bases, with 14 bases between. The germline CDR1 and CDR2 sequences are LNHDA and SQIVND (reference sequence). CDR3 protein: CASSIGMPLFTEAFF. Written as DNA, the CDR3 is TGTGCCAGTAGTATAGGTATGCCCCTCTTTACTGAAGCTTTCTTT.

The gene calls are TRBV30 and TRBJ1-4; 8 bases match TRBD1. CDR3 length: 14 amino acids. V lost 0 bases, J lost 4 bases, and 1 base stayed unmatched. Germline CDR1 reads GTSNPN; CDR2 reads SVGIG (reference sequence). This CDR3 is CAWSVTGGNEKLFF. The CDR3 DNA follows: TGTGCCTGGAGTGTCACAGGGGGTAATGAAAAACTGTTTTTT.

V is TRBV3-1 (or the pseudogene TRBV3-2) and J is TRBJ2-2; 10 nucleotides match TRBD1. The CDR3 totals 17 residues. Germline CDR1 LGHDT, CDR2 YNNKEL (reference sequence). Trimming removed 6 bases from V and 4 bases from J; junction bases left unmatched: 11. CDR3 sequence (DNA): TGTGCCAGCAGGGGGGACAGGGGCTCCTTTTTCACCGGGGAGCTGTTTTTT. Protein product: CASRGDRGSFFTGELFF.

V gene TRBV7-9 combines with J gene TRBJ2-2; no clear D. CDR3 length: 11 residues. Germline CDR1 reads SEHNR; CDR2 reads FQNEAQ (reference sequence). The V end was cut by 7 bases, the J end by 7 bases, with 7 bases between. CDR3: CASTNLGELFF. CDR3 nucleotides: TGTGCCAGCACCAACCTCGGGGAGCTGTTTTTT.

J is TRBJ1-1 and V is TRBV2, with D unclear. The ends were cut back, 9 bases at V and 1 base at J, with 9 bases in the middle. Germline assignment: CDR1 SNHLY and CDR2 FYNNEI. This CDR3 comprises 12 residues. CDR3 in DNA: TGTGCCAGTCAAGCAGGGAACACTGAAGCTTTCTTT. Translation gives CASQAGNTEAFF.

The V gene is TRBV15, the J gene TRBJ2-1, with 10 bases aligning to TRBD2. This CDR3 spans 19 amino acids. J gave up 0 bases and V 5 bases, and 13 bases lay outside the gene matches. From germline, CDR1 is LNHNV and CDR2 YYDKDF (reference sequence). The CDR3: CATSQRASGGLSSYNEQFF. The CDR3 nucleotides read TGTGCCACCAGCCAGCGGGCTAGCGGGGGCCTGAGCTCCTACAATGAGCAGTTCTTC. Full variable domain (rest looked up from reference TRBV15 and TRBJ2-1): DAMVIQNPRYQVTQFGKPVTLSCSQTLNHNVMYWYQQKSSQAPKLLFHYYDKDFNNEADTPDNFQSRRPNTSFCFLDIRSPGLGDTAMYLCATSQRASGGLSSYNEQFFGPGTRLTVL.

This chain joins TRBV7-3 and TRBJ1-6; 7 bases map to TRBD1. The CDR3 loop spans 15 amino acids. CDR1 is SGHTA and CDR2 is FQGTGA in the germline V gene. The trim removed 5 bases at V and 9 bases at J, leaving 10 bases unmatched. The CDR3 region is CASSKLGQLTSPLHF. The CDR3 DNA sequence: TGTGCCAGCAGCAAGCTGGGACAGCTTACTTCACCCCTCCACTTT.

The rearrangement uses TRBV19 and TRBJ1-6, with D possibly being TRBD1 (5 bases). Trimming took off 10 bases at V and 10 bases at J, with 17 bases between the two ends. CDR3 length: 13 amino acids. Germline loops: CDR1 LNHDA, CDR2 SQIVND (reference sequence). The CDR3 here is CATTIRVGSPLHF. The CDR3 coding sequence is TGTGCCACCACGATCAGGGTCGGGTCACCCCTCCACTTT.

The chain is built from TRBV9 and TRBJ2-1, with 10 bases identical to TRBD2. V shed 0 bases, J shed 2 bases, and the junction held 5 bases outside the gene matches. The V gene's germline CDR1 is SGDLS and CDR2 YYNGEE. The CDR3 consists of 17 residues. CDR3 bases: TGTGCCAGCAGCGTAGCGTTTAGCGGGGGGACCTACAATGAGCAGTTCTTC. As protein: CASSVAFSGGTYNEQFF.

The chain has TRBV6-5 and TRBJ1-5; TRBD1 agrees at 8 bases. The CDR3 extends over 15 amino acids. With 5 bases clipped from V and 5 bases from J, the junction kept 8 bases outside the gene matches. CDR1 MNHEY and CDR2 SVGAGI come from the germline V gene. CDR3 residues: CASSPWTGPDQPQHF. The CDR3 coding sequence is TGTGCCAGCAGTCCGTGGACAGGGCCCGATCAGCCCCAGCATTTT.

The rearrangement uses TRBV15 and TRBJ1-5; a possible D gene is TRBD1 (5 bases). V shed 3 bases and J shed 3 bases, with 18 bases lying between them. This CDR3 comprises 17 residues. In germline, CDR1 is LNHNV, CDR2 YYDKDF (reference sequence). The CDR3: CATSRGWLGGTNQPQHF. CDR3 nucleotide sequence: TGTGCCACCAGCAGGGGCTGGTTGGGAGGGACCAATCAGCCCCAGCATTTT.

The V call is TRBV6-5, the J call TRBJ1-2; 7 positions match TRBD1. The CDR3 is 15 amino acids. V gave up 2 bases and J gave up 2 bases; unmatched junction bases: 5. Germline assignment: CDR1 MNHEY and CDR2 SVGAGI. The chain's CDR3 is CASSYRQGTNYGYTF. CDR3 nucleotides: TGTGCCAGCAGTTACCGACAGGGTACCAACTATGGCTACACCTTC.

V is TRBV7-6 and J is TRBJ1-1; no firm D call. This CDR3 has 18 residues. Looked up from germline, CDR1 is SGHVS and CDR2 is FNYEAQ. V was pared by 5 bases and J by 1 base, with 23 bases between. The CDR3 region has the DNA TGTGCCAGCAGCGCGAACGTCGCTTACTCCGGGAGGAACACTGAAGCTTTCTTT. This encodes CASSANVAYSGRNTEAFF.